The rows below give T cell receptor beta chains drawn from one sample of a study of blood T cell repertoires in COVID-19. The method was immunoSEQ multiplex PCR; TCRdb's version includes in-frame clones alone and lacks a portion of them. The table has around 250,000 clones, 85% seen once. The sequencing sample was made of PBMCs or T cells enriched from blood (not recorded which). The receptors were gathered from a woman in her forties or fifties with acute COVID-19. The CDR3 runs from the conserved cysteine through the conserved F or W. D genes are given only for firm matches. The size entry is marked missing in some rows and otherwise reads once, few, many or a size class.

J gene,V gene,D gene,clone size,CDR3 DNA,CDR3 protein
TRBJ2-5,TRBV6-5,.,.,TGTGCCAGCAGTTACCCCGGCGGATCAGAGACCCAGTACTTC,CASSYPGGSETQYF
TRBJ1-2,TRBV7-2,TRBD1,.,TGTGCCAGCAGCCCCGACAGGGGCTCCGATGGCTACACCTTC,CASSPDRGSDGYTF
TRBJ2-7,TRBV5-4,.,.,TGTGCCAGCGGGGGGGGGCGAGAAGGCTCCTACGAGCAGTACTTC,CASGGGREGSYEQYF
TRBJ2-1,TRBV11-2,.,.,TGTGCCAGCAGCTTGACACCCCTTGTTGACAATGAGCAGTTCTTC,CASSLTPLVDNEQFF
TRBJ1-2,TRBV7-9,TRBD1,.,TGTGCCAGCAGCAGGGACAGGGTAGGGGGCTACACCTTC,CASSRDRVGGYTF
TRBJ1-1,TRBV7-9,.,once,TGTGCCAGCAGCTTACAGGGGCAGAACACTGAAGCTTTCTTT,CASSLQGQNTEAFF
TRBJ2-3,TRBV5-1,TRBD2,.,TGCGCCAGCAGAAAGGGGGCTAGCGGGACCACAGATACGCAGTATTTT,CASRKGASGTTDTQYF
TRBJ1-5,TRBV7-2,TRBD1,.,TGTGCCAGCAGCTTGACAGGGGGCGATCAGCCCCAGCATTTT,CASSLTGGDQPQHF
TRBJ1-4,TRBV19,.,.,TGTGCCAGTAGTACCGGGCGCCTGGGAGTTGCAACTAATGAAAAACTGTTTTTT,CASSTGRLGVATNEKLFF
TRBJ2-6,TRBV13,.,.,TGTGCCAGCAGCGTCGGGACACCTGCCAACGTCCTGACTTTC,CASSVGTPANVLTF
TRBJ2-7,TRBV5-1,.,.,TGCGCCAGCAGCTTGACAGGGCCAAACTACGAGCAGTACTTC,CASSLTGPNYEQYF